This T cell receptor beta chain was obtained from a study of memory CD4+ T cells and cytomegalovirus serostatus. The study, taken as a whole, reports: Suggested: most of the CMV-linked TCR signature lies in CD4+ memory cells. About two fifths of the roughly 160 known CMV-associated TCRbeta sequences appeared in CD4+ memory.

The CDR3 loop spans 16 amino acids. Germline V CDR1 and CDR2: SGHKS, YYEKEE (reference sequence). Unmatched junction bases numbered 8, after V lost 4 bases and J lost 1 base. Turning to this clone: Its specificity is unknown.

Single viable CD3+CD4+CD8-CD45RO+ cells were sorted as the memory CD4+ T cells. The table came from immunoSEQ multiplex PCR; TCRdb's copy has only in-frame clones and leaves some out. The sample records about 27,000 clones, about 75% being singletons. The TCR originated in an adult in good health and CMV-seronegative. Sequenced material: memory CD4+ T cells from blood. V and J are TRBV5-5 and TRBJ2-1, with 7 positions matching TRBD2. The CDR3 sequence: CASSPTSVKSYNEQFF. Written as DNA, the CDR3 is TGTGCCAGCAGCCCTACTAGCGTGAAGTCCTACAATGAGCAGTTCTTC.